Listed below are T cell receptor beta chains from one sample, sequenced in a study of blood T cell repertoires in COVID-19. Using immunoSEQ multiplex PCR, the repertoire was profiled, and TCRdb retains in-frame clones only, with some absent. The table includes approximately 220,000 clones, 88% detected once. Material for sequencing was PBMCs or T cells enriched from blood (not recorded which). All receptors derive from a woman in her 30s who had recovered from COVID-19. Both conserved end residues are part of each CDR3. The D gene is left open where the match is weak. Clone size is shown for a subset of rows, as once, few, many or a class of expanded clone.

j_call,clone_size,d_call,v_call,cdr3_aa,cdr3_nt
TRBJ1-5,once,.,TRBV6-5,CASSPMSRANQPQHF,TGTGCCAGCAGTCCCATGAGCAGGGCGAATCAGCCCCAGCATTTT
TRBJ1-2,.,.,TRBV15,CATSSYTVTYGYTF,TGTGCCACCAGCTCCTACACGGTGACTTATGGCTACACCTTC
TRBJ2-2,.,.,TRBV5-1,CASSLGGGEDGELFF,TGCGCCAGCAGCTTGGGTGGGGGCGAAGACGGGGAGCTGTTTTTT
TRBJ1-2,.,.,TRBV19,CASIAGPSYGYTF,TGTGCCAGTATTGCAGGTCCCTCCTATGGCTACACCTTC
TRBJ1-5,few,TRBD1,TRBV27,CASSPLGTGTRQPQHF,TGTGCCAGCAGTCCCCTTGGGACAGGGACACGCCAGCCCCAGCATTTT
TRBJ2-7,.,.,TRBV10-1,CASSAPGLPFYEQYF,TGCGCCAGCAGTGCACCGGGACTTCCCTTCTACGAGCAGTACTTC
TRBJ1-2,.,.,TRBV29-1,CSVELMAQNGYTF,TGCAGCGTTGAACTCATGGCACAGAATGGCTACACCTTC
TRBJ2-5,.,TRBD2,TRBV2,CASSGTSGPQETQYF,TGTGCCAGCAGTGGGACTAGCGGGCCACAAGAGACCCAGTACTTC
TRBJ1-2,.,TRBD1,TRBV5-1,CASRGNTGEADDGYTF,TGCGCCAGCAGAGGAAACACAGGGGAGGCAGACGATGGCTACACCTTC
TRBJ1-1,.,TRBD1,TRBV19,CASQGATEAFF,TGTGCCAGTCAGGGGGCCACTGAAGCTTTCTTT
TRBJ2-1,.,TRBD2,TRBV5-4,CASSLYSGGNYNEQFF,TGTGCCAGCAGCTTGTATTCCGGGGGGAATTACAATGAGCAGTTCTTC
TRBJ1-1,.,.,TRBV19,CAAGGPEAFF,TGTGCGGCTGGGGGCCCTGAAGCTTTCTTT
TRBJ1-5,few,TRBD1,TRBV6-2/TRBV6-3,CASSYTGQGFVYSNQPQHF,TGTGCCAGCAGTTACACAGGACAGGGATTTGTATATAGCAATCAGCCCCAGCATTTT
TRBJ1-5,.,.,TRBV5-8,CASSIRTAERPQHF,TGTGCCAGCAGCATAAGGACAGCCGAGCGGCCCCAGCATTTT
TRBJ2-1,.,TRBD2,TRBV5-1,CASSLELAGAEQFF,TGCGCCAGCAGCTTGGAACTAGCGGGGGCCGAGCAGTTCTTC
TRBJ2-2,.,TRBD1,TRBV18,CASSQTGEVTGELFF,TGTGCCAGCTCACAGACAGGGGAGGTCACCGGGGAGCTGTTTTTT
TRBJ1-1,.,.,TRBV7-2,CASSADNWSTEAFF,TGTGCCAGCAGCGCGGACAATTGGAGCACTGAAGCTTTCTTT
TRBJ1-3,.,TRBD1,TRBV11-2,CASRPLRTGLGNTIYF,TGTGCCAGCAGACCCCTGAGGACAGGGCTCGGAAACACCATATATTTT
TRBJ1-4,.,.,TRBV6-5,CASSYLQGNEKLFF,TGTGCCAGCAGTTATCTACAGGGCAATGAAAAACTGTTTTTT
TRBJ1-5,.,TRBD1,TRBV5-6,CASSLAGGQPQHF,TGTGCCAGCAGCTTGGCAGGGGGACAGCCCCAGCATTTT
TRBJ2-2,.,TRBD1,TRBV6-5,CASRSNRGSGELFF,TGTGCCAGCAGATCAAACAGGGGCTCCGGGGAGCTGTTTTTT
TRBJ1-1,.,.,TRBV12-3/TRBV12-4,CASRARENTEAFF,TGTGCCAGCCGAGCGAGGGAGAACACTGAAGCTTTCTTT
TRBJ1-5,.,TRBD1,TRBV19,CASSITGGNQPQHF,TGTGCCAGTAGTATAACAGGGGGGAATCAGCCCCAGCATTTT
TRBJ2-2,.,TRBD2,TRBV13,CASSLSGGVNTGELFF,TGTGCCAGCAGCCTTAGCGGGGGGGTGAACACCGGGGAGCTGTTTTTT
TRBJ1-2,.,.,TRBV5-8,CASSRGDYGYTF,TGTGCCAGCAGCCGGGGGGACTATGGCTACACCTTC
TRBJ2-3,.,.,TRBV7-9,CASSLGGYF,TGTGCCAGCAGCTTAGGAGGATATTTT
TRBJ2-7,.,.,TRBV2,CASTRRSYEQYF,TGTGCCAGCACCAGGAGGTCCTACGAGCAGTACTTC
TRBJ1-6,once,.,TRBV6-2/TRBV6-3,CASSYARGTSYNSPLHF,TGTGCCAGCAGTTACGCTAGGGGAACCTCCTATAATTCACCCCTCCACTTT
TRBJ1-4,.,.,TRBV4-1,CASSQARGVGGEKLFF,TGCGCCAGCAGCCAAGCTCGCGGGGTGGGAGGTGAAAAACTGTTTTTT
TRBJ1-6,.,.,TRBV19,CASSYERGSPLHF,TGTGCCAGTAGTTACGAACGGGGATCACCCCTCCACTTT
TRBJ2-1,.,TRBD2,TRBV5-1,CASSLGLAGGFGEQFF,TGCGCCAGCAGCTTGGGGCTAGCGGGGGGCTTTGGTGAGCAGTTCTTC
TRBJ2-2,.,TRBD2,TRBV11-3,CASSLVAGGFANTGELFF,TGTGCCAGCAGCTTAGTAGCGGGGGGGTTCGCGAACACCGGGGAGCTGTTTTTT
TRBJ2-1,.,TRBD1,TRBV6-5,CASSYRTGTPNEQFF,TGTGCCAGCAGTTACCGGACAGGGACGCCGAATGAGCAGTTCTTC
TRBJ2-3,.,TRBD2,TRBV3-1/TRBV3-2,CASSQPGGGDHTQYF,TGTGCCAGCAGCCAGCCTGGGGGGGGTGATCATACGCAGTATTTT
TRBJ2-3,.,TRBD2,TRBV19,CASSMISGDTQYF,TGTGCCAGTAGTATGATTAGCGGGGATACGCAGTATTTT
TRBJ1-5,.,.,TRBV10-1,CASSGKNRIPLNQPQHF,TGCGCCAGCAGTGGAAAAAACAGGATCCCACTCAATCAGCCCCAGCATTTT
TRBJ1-5,.,.,TRBV19,CASKSVAVSNQPQHF,TGTGCCAGTAAATCTGTGGCAGTCAGCAATCAGCCCCAGCATTTT
TRBJ1-1,.,TRBD1,TRBV28,CASRPDRGWYLAFF,TGTGCCAGCAGGCCGGACAGGGGGTGGTATTTAGCTTTCTTT
TRBJ1-2,.,.,TRBV7-2,CASSLAGAYGYTF,TGTGCCAGCAGCTTGGCAGGGGCCTATGGCTACACCTTC
TRBJ2-3,.,.,TRBV7-9,CASSTGTSTSTDTQYF,TGTGCCAGCAGCACCGGGACTTCAACTAGCACAGATACGCAGTATTTT
TRBJ2-7,once,.,TRBV9,CASSVDPGDEQYF,TGTGCCAGCAGCGTAGATCCAGGGGACGAGCAGTACTTC
TRBJ2-7,.,TRBD2,TRBV7-2,CASSLGSASGGFYEQYF,TGTGCCAGCAGCTTAGGGAGCGCTAGCGGGGGCTTCTACGAGCAGTACTTC
TRBJ2-3,.,.,TRBV27,CASSFSPWGQSTDTQYF,TGTGCCAGCAGTTTTTCGCCTTGGGGCCAGAGCACAGATACGCAGTATTTT
TRBJ2-1,few,.,TRBV3-1/TRBV3-2,CASSQETGSYNEQFF,TGTGCCAGCAGCCAAGAAACAGGGTCCTACAATGAGCAGTTCTTC
TRBJ2-1,few,TRBD1,TRBV7-9,CASSDTGGVRNNEQFF,TGTGCCAGCAGCGATACAGGGGGAGTGAGGAACAATGAGCAGTTCTTC
TRBJ2-1,.,TRBD1,TRBV19,CASQGQYNEQFF,TGTGCCAGTCAGGGACAGTACAATGAGCAGTTCTTC
TRBJ1-4,.,.,TRBV3-1/TRBV3-2,CASSQDPAQEEKLFF,TGTGCCAGCAGCCAAGATCCGGCGCAGGAAGAAAAACTGTTTTTT
TRBJ1-1,.,TRBD1,TRBV13,CASSLGLATGVEAFF,TGTGCCAGCAGCTTAGGCCTGGCTACAGGGGTTGAAGCTTTCTTT
TRBJ2-1,.,.,TRBV7-6,CASSLVRGAGEQFF,TGTGCCAGCAGCTTAGTACGGGGGGCCGGTGAGCAGTTCTTC
TRBJ1-4,.,.,TRBV6-5,CASTPGEGTNEKLFF,TGTGCCAGCACCCCCGGGGAGGGCACTAATGAAAAACTGTTTTTT
TRBJ2-2,.,.,TRBV3-1/TRBV3-2,CASTRDSRPTGELFF,TGTGCCAGCACTCGGGACTCCCGACCTACCGGGGAGCTGTTTTTT
TRBJ2-1,.,TRBD1,TRBV9,CASSVLGQGIHEQFF,TGTGCCAGCAGCGTACTGGGACAGGGTATACATGAGCAGTTCTTC
TRBJ2-3,.,.,TRBV5-1,CASSPLDRSTDTQYF,TGCGCCAGCAGCCCCCTGGACAGAAGTACAGATACGCAGTATTTT
TRBJ2-3,.,TRBD2,TRBV6-4,CASSPGLETDTQYF,TGTGCCAGCAGTCCGGGACTAGAAACAGATACGCAGTATTTT
TRBJ1-2,.,.,TRBV4-3,CASSRQTNYGYTF,TGCGCCAGCAGCCGACAGACAAACTATGGCTACACCTTC